The present entry profiles one T cell receptor (beta chain) with its context. Its target is unknown. The data are from a study of T cell responses to AZD1222 COVID-19 vaccine. Study-wide points: Spike-specific TCR breadth and depth rose after two AZD1222 doses. Only after the peak T cell response were repertoires sampled. Clonal diversity was possibly underestimated, and white British individuals and females predominated among donors.

V shed 6 bases and J shed 5 bases, with 11 bases lying between them. The CDR3 extends over 13 amino acids. Looked up from germline, CDR1 is GTSNPN and CDR2 is SVGIG (reference sequence). Method: immunoSEQ multiplex PCR; TCRdb's copy keeps in-frame clones and lacks some. This sample has more than 100,000 clones, with roughly 87% found just once. The genes are TRBV30 and TRBJ1-6; possibly TRBD1 for D (5 bases). This clonotype originated in an adult in good health. The sample here was peripheral blood, taken on day 0 of AZD1222 vaccination. The chain's CDR3 is CACWTPDNSPLHF. CDR3 in DNA: TGTGCCTGCTGGACACCCGATAATTCACCCCTCCACTTT.